This T cell receptor beta chain was recovered during a study of T cell responses to AZD1222 COVID-19 vaccine. Germline CDR1 reads SGHRS; CDR2 reads YFSETQ. This CDR3 has 17 amino acids. J lost 8 bases, V lost 3 bases, and 12 bases had no gene match. Repertoires were generated with immunoSEQ multiplex PCR, while TCRdb's copy carries only in-frame clones and drops some. The sample includes 100,000 to 150,000 clones, approximately 91% of them seen just once. Study observations and caveats: Donors, mostly white British, included more females; clonal diversity was possibly underestimated. Spike-wide coverage was observed for vaccine-associated CD4 TCRs, with dominant responses at 160-218 and 743-854.

Regarding this clone: What it recognizes is unknown.

The input for sequencing was peripheral blood, taken on day 0 of AZD1222 vaccination. The TCR sequence derives from an adult in good health. The chain has TRBV5-1 and TRBJ1-6; 9 nucleotides line up with TRBD1. The CDR3 coding sequence is TGCGCCAGCAGCTCGGAACCTCCGGGACAGGGTCATTCACCCCTCCACTTT. Translated: CASSSEPPGQGHSPLHF.